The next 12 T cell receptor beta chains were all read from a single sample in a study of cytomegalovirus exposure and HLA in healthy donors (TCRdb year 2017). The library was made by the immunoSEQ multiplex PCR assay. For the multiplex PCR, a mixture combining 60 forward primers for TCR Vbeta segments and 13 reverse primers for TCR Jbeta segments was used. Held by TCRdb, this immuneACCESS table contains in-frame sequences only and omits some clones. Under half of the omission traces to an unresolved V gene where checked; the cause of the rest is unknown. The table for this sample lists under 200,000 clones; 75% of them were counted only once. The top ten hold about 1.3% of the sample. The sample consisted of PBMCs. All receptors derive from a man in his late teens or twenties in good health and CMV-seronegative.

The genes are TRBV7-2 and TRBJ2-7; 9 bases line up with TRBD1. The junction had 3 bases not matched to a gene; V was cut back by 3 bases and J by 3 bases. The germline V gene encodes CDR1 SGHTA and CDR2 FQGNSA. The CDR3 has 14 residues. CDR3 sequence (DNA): TGTGCCAGCAGCTTCCGGGACAGGGACTACGAGCAGTACTTC. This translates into CASSFRDRDYEQYF.

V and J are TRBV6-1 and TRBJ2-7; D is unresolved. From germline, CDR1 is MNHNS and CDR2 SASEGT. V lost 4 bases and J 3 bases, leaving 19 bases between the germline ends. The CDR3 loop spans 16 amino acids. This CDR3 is CASSGGRLINGYEQYF. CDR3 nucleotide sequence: TGTGCCAGCAGTGGAGGTAGGCTCATAAATGGCTACGAGCAGTACTTC.

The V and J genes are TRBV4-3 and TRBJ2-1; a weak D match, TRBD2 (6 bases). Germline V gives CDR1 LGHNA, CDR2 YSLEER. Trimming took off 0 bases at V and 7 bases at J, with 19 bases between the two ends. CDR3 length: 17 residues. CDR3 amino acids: CASSQDRRISTRNEQFF. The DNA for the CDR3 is TGCGCCAGCAGCCAAGATCGAAGGATCTCGACTAGGAATGAGCAGTTCTTC.

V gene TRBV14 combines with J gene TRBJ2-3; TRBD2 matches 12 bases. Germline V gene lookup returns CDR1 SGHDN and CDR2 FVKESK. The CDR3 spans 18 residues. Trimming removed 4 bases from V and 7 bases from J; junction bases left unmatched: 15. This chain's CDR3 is CASSRVRWGGLAGHTQYF. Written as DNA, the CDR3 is TGTGCCAGCAGCCGGGTCCGCTGGGGGGGACTAGCGGGCCATACGCAGTATTTT.

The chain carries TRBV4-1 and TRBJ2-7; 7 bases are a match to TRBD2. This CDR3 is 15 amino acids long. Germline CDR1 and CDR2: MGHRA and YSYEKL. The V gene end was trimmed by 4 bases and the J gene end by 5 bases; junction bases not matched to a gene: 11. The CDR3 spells CASSPAGTTAHEQYF. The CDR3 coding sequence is TGCGCCAGCAGCCCCGCGGGGACTACGGCCCACGAGCAGTACTTC.

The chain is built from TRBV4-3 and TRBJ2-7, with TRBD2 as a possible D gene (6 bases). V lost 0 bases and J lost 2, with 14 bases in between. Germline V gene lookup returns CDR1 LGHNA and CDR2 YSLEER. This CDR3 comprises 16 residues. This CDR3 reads CASSQEYLANTYEQYF. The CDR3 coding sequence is TGCGCCAGCAGCCAAGAGTACCTAGCGAACACCTACGAGCAGTACTTC.

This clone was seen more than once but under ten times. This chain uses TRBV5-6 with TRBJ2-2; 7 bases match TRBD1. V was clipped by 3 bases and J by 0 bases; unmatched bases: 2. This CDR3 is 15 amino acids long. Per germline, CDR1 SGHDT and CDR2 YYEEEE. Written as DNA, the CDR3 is TGTGCCAGCAGCTACGGGACAGCGAACACCGGGGAGCTGTTTTTT. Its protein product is CASSYGTANTGELFF.

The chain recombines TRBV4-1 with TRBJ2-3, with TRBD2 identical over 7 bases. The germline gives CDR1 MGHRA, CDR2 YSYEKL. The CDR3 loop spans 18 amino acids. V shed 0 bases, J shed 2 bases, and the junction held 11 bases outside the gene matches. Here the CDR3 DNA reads TGCGCCAGCAGCCAAGATAAGCCTAGCGGAGACCCCACAGATACGCAGTATTTT. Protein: CASSQDKPSGDPTDTQYF.

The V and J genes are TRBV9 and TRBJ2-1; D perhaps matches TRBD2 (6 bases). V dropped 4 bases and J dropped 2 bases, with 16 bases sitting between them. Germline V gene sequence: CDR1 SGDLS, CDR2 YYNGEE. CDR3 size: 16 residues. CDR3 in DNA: TGTGCCAGCAGCCCGTCAAAGGAGGGCCCCTACAATGAGCAGTTCTTC. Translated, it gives CASSPSKEGPYNEQFF.

The DNA for the CDR3 is TGCGCCAGCAGCCAAGAGACTAGCGGCTACGAGCAGTACTTC. Translation: CASSQETSGYEQYF. V gene TRBV4-3 combines with J gene TRBJ2-5, with TRBD2 matching over 9 bases. The J call may be in error: the DNA end matches TRBJ2-7 better. The CDR3 sequence is 14 residues long. CDR1 and CDR2 from the germline V gene are LGHNA and YSLEER.

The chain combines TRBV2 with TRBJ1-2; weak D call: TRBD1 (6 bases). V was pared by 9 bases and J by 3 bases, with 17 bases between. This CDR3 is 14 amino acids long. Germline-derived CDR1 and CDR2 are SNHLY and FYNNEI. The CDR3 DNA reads TGTGCCAGTACAAAGGGGGACGGCGACTATGGCTACACCTTC. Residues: CASTKGDGDYGYTF.

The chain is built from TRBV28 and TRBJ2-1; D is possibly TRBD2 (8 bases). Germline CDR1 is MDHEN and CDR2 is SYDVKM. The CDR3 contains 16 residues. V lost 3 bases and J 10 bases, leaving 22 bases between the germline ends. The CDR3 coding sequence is TGTGCCAGCAGTTTGGGGGGACTAGGGGGCAGATGGGAGCAGTTCTTC. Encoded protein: CASSLGGLGGRWEQFF.